One and the same sample provided the 23 T cell receptor beta chains below, sequenced in a study of T cell clonotyping in hematopoietic cell transplantation. Data came from immunoSEQ multiplex PCR; TCRdb stores just in-frame clones and leaves some out. The repertoire holds roughly 16,000 clones, with 93% as singletons. Time point meaning: recipient sample about 28 days before transplant, after cytoreduction. Sample: peripheral blood mononuclear cells, taken before stem cell transplant. The receptor set was obtained from a man younger than 35 with biphenotypic leukemia. Some clones in this sample may be carry-over from other donors' samples.

The rearrangement joins TRBV30 to TRBJ2-7; tentative D call: TRBD2 (5 bases). The V gene lost 0 bases and the J gene lost 1 base, with 22 bases spanning the gap. The CDR3 extends over 18 amino acids. CDR1 and CDR2 from the germline V gene are GTSNPN and SVGIG (reference sequence). CDR3: CAWSVPPRGSGQSYEQYF. CDR3 coding DNA: TGTGCCTGGAGTGTACCCCCCCGGGGAAGCGGCCAATCCTACGAGCAGTACTTC. The full variable domain, with the rest looked up from reference TRBV30 and TRBJ2-7, is SQTIHQWPATLVQPVGSPLSLECTVEGTSNPNLYWYRQAAGRGLQLLFYSVGIGQISSEVPQNLSASRPQDRQFILSSKKLLLSDSGFYLCAWSVPPRGSGQSYEQYFGPGTRLTVT.

The chain links TRBV6-5 to TRBJ2-4; 10 bases agree with TRBD1. The length of the CDR3 is 15 residues. Germline V lookup: CDR1 MNHEY, CDR2 SVGAGI. Trimming took 5 bases from V and 7 from J; bases not matched to a gene: 8. The CDR3 nucleotides are TGTGCCAGCAGTGGGGGGACAGGGGTGGTGAACATTCAGTACTTC. Its protein product is CASSGGTGVVNIQYF.

The gene calls are TRBV25-1 and TRBJ2-1, with D hard to call. The CDR3 extends over 14 amino acids. Trimming cost V 3 bases and J 8 bases, with 14 bases left between them. Germline V gives CDR1 MGHDK, CDR2 SYGVNS. CDR3 DNA: TGTGCCAGCAGTGAGCCCCTCTCAAGGGATGAGCAGTTCTTC. Residues: CASSEPLSRDEQFF.

This chain uses TRBV5-6 with TRBJ1-6; 7 bases map to TRBD1. The V gene's germline CDR1 is SGHDT and CDR2 YYEEEE. Losses at the gene ends were 0 bases for V and 8 bases for J; bases not matched to a gene: 2. The CDR3 runs to 14 residues. The CDR3 sequence: CASSLGRGYSPLHF. CDR3 nucleotide sequence: TGTGCCAGCAGCTTGGGCAGGGGGTATTCACCCCTCCACTTT.

The table lists this clone with a count of one. The chain uses TRBV5-4 and TRBJ1-2, with 8 bases fitting TRBD1. The CDR3 consists of 13 residues. Germline values: CDR1 SGHNT, CDR2 YYREEE (reference sequence). The junction had 5 bases not matched to a gene; V was cut back by 4 bases and J by 6 bases. CDR3 coding DNA: TGTGCCAGCAGCCCTCGGACAGGGAATGGCTACACCTTC. Translated: CASSPRTGNGYTF. Together with reference TRBV5-4 and TRBJ1-2, the CDR3 gives the full variable domain: ETGVTQSPTHLIKTRGQQVTLRCSSQSGHNTVSWYQQALGQGPQFIFQYYREEENGRGNFPPRFSGLQFPNYSSELNVNALELDDSALYLCASSPRTGNGYTFGSGTRLTVV.

This chain uses TRBV7-8 with TRBJ2-3; TRBD1 agrees at 7 bases. CDR3 length equals 14 residues. V gave up 5 bases and J gave up 2 bases; unmatched junction bases: 4. Germline CDR1 and CDR2: SGHVS and FQNEAQ. CDR3 loop: CASSPTGATDTQYF. The DNA for the CDR3 is TGTGCCAGCAGCCCTACAGGGGCCACAGATACGCAGTATTTT.

The chain uses TRBV19 and TRBJ2-5, with 7 nucleotides matching TRBD1. Germline V lookup: CDR1 LNHDA, CDR2 SQIVND (reference sequence). This CDR3 has 17 residues. Germline trimming cut 4 bases from V and 0 bases from J; bases unmatched to any gene: 11. CDR3 sequence: CASSRTGKRANQETQYF. The CDR3 DNA follows: TGTGCCAGTAGTAGGACAGGCAAACGGGCGAACCAAGAGACCCAGTACTTC.

The chain joins TRBV6-5 to TRBJ1-2; D is ambiguous. CDR1 is MNHEY, CDR2 SVGAGI, per germline. This CDR3 region has 13 residues. Trimming stripped 5 bases from V and 4 bases from J, with 11 bases between. CDR3 protein: CASSPYALYGYTF. The DNA for the CDR3 is TGTGCCAGCAGTCCATACGCCCTCTATGGCTACACCTTC.

The J gene is TRBJ1-2, the V gene TRBV6-1, with D unresolved. The CDR3 totals 13 residues. Germline V CDR1 and CDR2: MNHNS, SASEGT. The ends were cut back, 4 bases at V and 0 bases at J, with 6 bases in the middle. CDR3 region: CASSVSPNYGYTF. DNA for the CDR3: TGTGCCAGCAGTGTTAGTCCTAACTATGGCTACACCTTC.

The chain carries TRBV4-3 and TRBJ1-2; a possible D gene is TRBD1 (6 bases). The CDR3 runs to 17 residues. The germline CDR1 and CDR2 sequences are LGHNA and YSLEER. The V end lost 0 bases, the J end lost 4 bases, and 18 bases lay between the germline ends. The CDR3 loop reads CASSQDALAGAFYGYTF. In DNA form, the CDR3 reads TGCGCCAGCAGCCAAGATGCTTTGGCAGGGGCCTTCTATGGCTACACCTTC.

The rearrangement uses TRBV9 and TRBJ2-4, with 10 nucleotides matching TRBD2. V lost 6 bases, J lost 8 bases, and 14 bases stayed unmatched. This CDR3 has 16 amino acids. In germline, CDR1 is SGDLS, CDR2 YYNGEE. The CDR3, as DNA: TGTGCCAGCACAAGGGGGAGCGGGGGGGCCTGGGACATTCAGTACTTC. Its translation: CASTRGSGGAWDIQYF.

This CDR3 is CASSLGQGWNSPLHF. DNA for the CDR3: TGTGCCAGCAGCTTGGGACAGGGTTGGAATTCACCCCTCCACTTT. V gene TRBV6-5 combines with J gene TRBJ1-6, with 9 bases fitting TRBD1. The V gene's germline CDR1 is MNHEY and CDR2 SVGAGI. Trimming removed 6 bases from V and 7 bases from J; junction bases left unmatched: 7. This CDR3 is built from 15 residues.

To note about this clone: The identical CDR3 is also encoded by other nucleotide sequences in the sample. For the CDR3, the DNA is TGTGCCAGCAGCGGAATAGCGGGGGGCACCAGGGAGACCCAGTACTTC. This sequence encodes CASSGIAGGTRETQYF. The chain joins TRBV9 to TRBJ2-5, with TRBD2 matching 10 bases. Germline CDR1 SGDLS, CDR2 YYNGEE. V gave up 3 bases and J gave up 5 bases; unmatched junction bases: 10. CDR3 length equals 16 residues.

This clone appeared a single time. The rearrangement uses TRBV27 and TRBJ1-5, with 8 nucleotides matching TRBD1. This CDR3 is built from 14 residues. The trim removed 5 bases at V and 7 bases at J, leaving 7 bases unmatched. Germline V gene sequence: CDR1 MNHEY, CDR2 SMNVEV (reference sequence). Written as DNA, the CDR3 is TGTGCCAGCAGTCCAGACGACAGGGGCCAGCCCCAGCATTTT. Protein: CASSPDDRGQPQHF.

The chain recombines TRBV4-1 with TRBJ1-2, with TRBD1 as a possible D gene (5 bases). Germline lookup yields CDR1 MGHRA and CDR2 YSYEKL. The germline V and J ends were trimmed by 0 bases and 0 bases, with 11 bases remaining between them. The CDR3 sequence is 16 residues long. Here the CDR3 DNA reads TGCGCCAGCAGCCAAGACCAGGGAACGGCTAACTATGGCTACACCTTC. Translation: CASSQDQGTANYGYTF.

V gene TRBV11-3 combines with J gene TRBJ2-3; 15 bases match TRBD2. This CDR3 comprises 17 residues. J lost 4 bases, V lost 1 base, and 3 bases had no gene match. Germline V gene lookup returns CDR1 SGHNT and CDR2 YENEEA. CDR3 loop: CASSLGTSGGAADTQYF. CDR3 nucleotides: TGTGCCAGCAGCTTAGGGACTAGCGGGGGGGCCGCAGATACGCAGTATTTT.

V usage is TRBV19 and J usage is TRBJ2-7; 9 bases match TRBD2. This CDR3 contains 15 residues. Germline lookup yields CDR1 LNHDA and CDR2 SQIVND (reference sequence). V shed 5 bases, J shed 2 bases, and the junction held 7 bases outside the gene matches. CDR3 DNA: TGTGCCAGTAGTCCTTTTAGCGGGGGTACCTACGAGCAGTACTTC. Amino acids: CASSPFSGGTYEQYF.

The rearrangement uses TRBV19 and TRBJ2-5; D is uncertain. V lost 6 bases, J lost 3 bases, and 11 bases lay in between. The CDR3 is 13 residues long. Germline CDR1 is LNHDA and CDR2 is SQIVND (reference sequence). CDR3 loop: CASRVTPKETQYF. The CDR3 region has the DNA TGTGCCAGTAGGGTTACGCCTAAAGAGACCCAGTACTTC.

This clone was seen only a few times. The chain links TRBV5-6 to TRBJ1-6; 7 positions agree with TRBD1. V trimming: 4 bases; J trimming: 5 bases; junction bases outside the gene matches: 3. The CDR3 extends over 14 amino acids. CDR1 is SGHDT, CDR2 YYEEEE, per germline. The CDR3 DNA reads as TGTGCCAGCAGCCCCGACAGGGATAATTCACCCCTCCACTTT. The encoded protein is CASSPDRDNSPLHF.

V and J are TRBV30 and TRBJ2-3, with 7 bases aligning to TRBD2. Germline CDR1 GTSNPN, CDR2 SVGIG (reference sequence). This CDR3 region has 14 residues. Trimming at V came to 4 bases and at J to 4 bases, leaving 8 bases not matched to a gene. DNA for the CDR3: TGTGCCTGGACCTTCGGGGGGAGATCAGATACGCAGTATTTT. It translates to CAWTFGGRSDTQYF.

The CDR3 region has the DNA TGTGCCATCAGTGATTATGAAGGAAGCTACGAGCAGTACTTC. Protein sequence: CAISDYEGSYEQYF. The chain is built from TRBV10-3 and TRBJ2-7; D is unclear. There are 14 residues in the CDR3. V was shortened by 3 bases and J by 3 bases, with 12 bases between the two germline ends. Germline values: CDR1 ENHRY, CDR2 SYGVKD.

V gene TRBV28 combines with J gene TRBJ1-1, with 9 bases identical to TRBD1. With 6 bases clipped from V and 2 bases from J, the junction kept 7 bases outside the gene matches. The CDR3 extends over 15 amino acids. Looked up from germline, CDR1 is MDHEN and CDR2 is SYDVKM. CDR3 sequence (DNA): TGTGCCAGCAGAATTCCGGGACAGGGAAACACTGAAGCTTTCTTT. As protein: CASRIPGQGNTEAFF.

The gene calls are TRBV10-3 and TRBJ2-5, with D maybe TRBD2 (6 bases). V was trimmed by 3 bases and J by 4 bases, leaving 12 bases between them. This CDR3 is built from 14 residues. The germline CDR1 and CDR2 sequences are ENHRY and SYGVKD. The DNA of the CDR3 is TGTGCCATCAGTGATGGCGGGGTCATAGAGACCCAGTACTTC. Translation: CAISDGGVIETQYF.